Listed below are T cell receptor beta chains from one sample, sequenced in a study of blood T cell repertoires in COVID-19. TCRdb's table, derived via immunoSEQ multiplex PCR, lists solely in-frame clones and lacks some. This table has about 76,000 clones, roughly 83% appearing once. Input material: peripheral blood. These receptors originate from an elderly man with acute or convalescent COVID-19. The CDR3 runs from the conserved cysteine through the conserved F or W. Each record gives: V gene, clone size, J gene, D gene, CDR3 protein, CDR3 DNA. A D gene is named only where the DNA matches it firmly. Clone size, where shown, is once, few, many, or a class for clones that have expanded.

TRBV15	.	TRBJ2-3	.	CATSRDHGRTDTQYF	TGTGCCACCAGCAGAGATCATGGCAGGACAGATACGCAGTATTTT
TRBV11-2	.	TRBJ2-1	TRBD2	CASSLSTSGRNNEQFF	TGTGCCAGCAGCCTATCGACTAGCGGGAGGAATAATGAGCAGTTCTTC
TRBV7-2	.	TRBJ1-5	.	CASSQQGSSNQPQHF	TGTGCCAGCAGCCAACAGGGATCGAGCAATCAGCCCCAGCATTTT
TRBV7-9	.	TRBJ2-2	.	CASLQSNTGELFF	TGTGCCAGCCTACAGTCGAACACCGGGGAGCTGTTTTTT
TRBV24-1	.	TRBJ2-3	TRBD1	CATSDVTGGSTDTQYF	TGTGCCACCAGTGATGTGACAGGGGGAAGCACAGATACGCAGTATTTT
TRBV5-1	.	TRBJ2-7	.	CASTRGTESSEQYF	TGCGCCAGCACCCGGGGGACGGAATCCTCCGAGCAGTACTTC
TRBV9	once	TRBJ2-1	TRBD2	CASSVGRGADGEQFF	TGTGCCAGCAGCGTAGGGCGGGGGGCTGATGGTGAGCAGTTCTTC
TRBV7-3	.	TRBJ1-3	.	CASSLRGSGNTIYF	TGTGCCAGCAGCTTACGAGGGTCTGGAAACACCATATATTTT
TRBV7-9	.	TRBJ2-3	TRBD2	CASSLFPSGDTDTQYF	TGTGCCAGCAGCTTATTCCCTAGCGGGGACACAGATACGCAGTATTTT
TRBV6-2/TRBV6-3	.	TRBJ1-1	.	CASSYQGGNTEAFF	TGTGCCAGCAGTTACCAAGGGGGAAACACTGAAGCTTTCTTT
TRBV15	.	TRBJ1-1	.	CATSTFGENTEAFF	TGTGCCACCAGTACCTTCGGGGAGAACACTGAAGCTTTCTTT
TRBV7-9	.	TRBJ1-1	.	CASQVMNTEAFF	TGTGCCAGCCAGGTTATGAACACTGAAGCTTTCTTT
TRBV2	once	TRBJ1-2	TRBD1	CASSTTGQPNYGYTF	TGTGCCAGCAGTACCACGGGACAGCCTAACTATGGCTACACCTTC
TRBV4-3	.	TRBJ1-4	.	CASSSGQINEKLFF	TGCGCCAGCAGCTCGGGACAAATTAATGAAAAACTGTTTTTT
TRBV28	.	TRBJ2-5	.	CASLTGGGETQYF	TGTGCCAGCCTAACGGGAGGGGGCGAGACCCAGTACTTC
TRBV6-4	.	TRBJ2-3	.	CASSAQGGGLSDTQYF	TGTGCCAGCAGCGCGCAAGGGGGGGGTCTTTCAGATACGCAGTATTTT
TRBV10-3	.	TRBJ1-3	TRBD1	CAIQGAGNTIYF	TGTGCCATTCAGGGGGCTGGAAACACCATATATTTT
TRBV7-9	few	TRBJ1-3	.	CASSRSREDGNTIYF	TGTGCCAGCAGCAGGAGTAGGGAGGACGGAAACACCATATATTTT
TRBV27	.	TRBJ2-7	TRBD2	CASSLAGTSSLEQYF	TGTGCCAGCAGTTTAGCGGGGACTAGTTCTCTCGAGCAGTACTTC
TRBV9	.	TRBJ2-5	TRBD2	CASSVGLAGGTQETQYF	TGTGCCAGCAGCGTAGGGCTAGCGGGGGGGACCCAAGAGACCCAGTACTTC
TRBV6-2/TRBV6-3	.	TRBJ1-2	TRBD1	CASSYLPGQEKVYYGYTF	TGTGCCAGCAGTTACTTGCCGGGACAGGAGAAAGTGTACTATGGCTACACCTTC
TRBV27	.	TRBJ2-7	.	CASRGGGKVEYF	TGTGCCAGCAGGGGAGGCGGGAAGGTGGAGTACTTC
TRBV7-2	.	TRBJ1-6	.	CASSLAQGGARSPLHF	TGTGCCAGCAGCTTAGCCCAAGGGGGTGCGCGATCACCCCTCCACTTT
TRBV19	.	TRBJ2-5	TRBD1	CASSMGQAIPFQETQYF	TGTGCCAGTAGTATGGGACAGGCGATCCCTTTCCAAGAGACCCAGTACTTC
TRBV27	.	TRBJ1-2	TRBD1	CASSRQGWGYGYTF	TGTGCCAGCAGCAGACAGGGTTGGGGCTATGGCTACACCTTC
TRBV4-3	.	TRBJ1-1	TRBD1	CASSQGQGKNTEAFF	TGCGCCAGCAGCCAAGGACAGGGAAAGAACACTGAAGCTTTCTTT
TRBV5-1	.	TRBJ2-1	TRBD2	CASSLTGTRNVREQFF	TGCGCCAGCAGCTTGACCGGGACTAGAAACGTTCGTGAGCAGTTCTTC
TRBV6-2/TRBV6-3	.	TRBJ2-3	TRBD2	CASSSKAGGPADTQYF	TGTGCCAGCAGTTCCAAAGCGGGGGGGCCGGCAGATACGCAGTATTTT
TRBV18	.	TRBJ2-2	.	CASSPVTANTGELFF	TGTGCCAGCTCACCAGTGACAGCGAACACCGGGGAGCTGTTTTTT
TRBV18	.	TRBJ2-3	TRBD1	CASSPNGQGTDTQYF	TGTGCCAGCTCACCAAACGGACAGGGTACAGATACGCAGTATTTT
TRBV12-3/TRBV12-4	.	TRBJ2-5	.	CASRMGEQETQYF	TGTGCCAGCAGGATGGGAGAACAAGAGACCCAGTACTTC
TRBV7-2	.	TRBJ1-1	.	CASSLGDIKNPAPFF	TGTGCCAGCAGCTTAGGGGACATAAAGAACCCCGCGCCTTTCTTT
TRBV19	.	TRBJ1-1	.	CASSIRQAVGTEAFF	TGTGCCAGTAGTATAAGGCAGGCCGTGGGCACTGAAGCTTTCTTT
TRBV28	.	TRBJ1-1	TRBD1	CASSTTGGNTEAFF	TGTGCCAGCAGTACTACAGGGGGGAACACTGAAGCTTTCTTT
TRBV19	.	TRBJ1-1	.	CARRTPGGGLGNTEAFF	TGTGCCCGTCGTACCCCGGGGGGGGGACTCGGGAACACTGAAGCTTTCTTT
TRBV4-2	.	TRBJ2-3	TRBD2	CASSQDLASGGARTDTQYF	TGTGCCAGCAGCCAAGATCTGGCTAGCGGGGGGGCTCGCACAGATACGCAGTATTTT
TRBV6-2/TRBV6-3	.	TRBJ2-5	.	CASSRPAGRETQYF	TGTGCCAGCAGTCGTCCGGCGGGCCGGGAGACCCAGTACTTC